This T cell receptor beta chain was captured in a study of blood T cell repertoires in COVID-19. Looking at the study overall: Sites across the United States, Italy and Spain contributed samples from acute and convalescent COVID-19. PBMCs, B-cell-depleted T cells, or T cells provided the cDNA or gDNA that made up the material.

Profiling relied on immunoSEQ multiplex PCR, and the TCRdb table lists in-frame clones only, not all of them. Of 250,000 to 300,000 clones detected, about 88% appear once; the ten largest clones hold just under 2%. CDR1 SEHNR and CDR2 FQNEAQ come from the germline V gene (reference sequence). This CDR3 region has 16 residues. V was pared by 5 bases and J by 0 bases, with 13 bases between. The rearrangement uses TRBV7-9 and TRBJ1-4; weak D call: TRBD1 (6 bases). Sequencing input: peripheral blood. The TCR was taken from a young man with active or convalescent COVID-19. The CDR3, as DNA: TGTGCCAGCAGCAGTAGGGGGTATGCAACTAATGAAAAACTGTTTTTT. Protein product: CASSSRGYATNEKLFF.